These 25 T cell receptor beta chains originate from one sample sequenced in a study of control samples from healthy donors and cancer patients. TCRdb keeps only in-frame clones here, not all; method: immunoSEQ multiplex PCR. The table records about 39,000 clones, 75% to 90% of them present only once. Sequencing input: blood. Every receptor here comes from a man in his sixties in good health.

The chain couples TRBV7-2 to TRBJ2-7, with no clear D. Germline lookup yields CDR1 SGHTA and CDR2 FQGNSA. The CDR3 totals 13 residues. V was cut by 0 bases and J by 1 base, with 4 bases left in between. In nucleotides, the CDR3 is TGTGCCAGCAGCTTAGCGAAGTCCTACGAGCAGTACTTC. It codes for CASSLAKSYEQYF.

The V and J genes are TRBV7-2 and TRBJ1-5; weak D call: TRBD1 (5 bases). CDR3 length: 14 amino acids. Germline V lookup: CDR1 SGHTA, CDR2 FQGNSA. Deletions cut 1 base from V and 6 bases from J, with 10 bases between. The CDR3 spells CASSLGGEGQPQHF. The DNA of the CDR3 is TGTGCCAGCAGCTTAGGGGGGGAAGGTCAGCCCCAGCATTTT.

This chain connects TRBV4-3 to TRBJ1-6; D might be TRBD1 (6 bases). The CDR3 consists of 15 residues. V was pared by 4 bases and J by 7 bases, with 14 bases between. Germline CDR1 reads LGHNA; CDR2 reads YSLEER. The chain's CDR3 is CASSLQGGTNSPLHF. The CDR3 DNA reads as TGCGCCAGCAGCCTCCAGGGCGGGACAAATTCACCCCTCCACTTT.

This clone ranks as medium-sized. This chain connects TRBV2 to TRBJ2-2; 15 positions agree with TRBD2. Looked up from germline, CDR1 is SNHLY and CDR2 is FYNNEI. This CDR3 is 17 amino acids long. With V trimmed by 10 bases and J by 2 bases, 8 bases remained unmatched. The CDR3 loop is CAIGTSGRMLNTGELFF. CDR3 coding DNA: TGTGCCATCGGGACTAGCGGGAGGATGTTAAACACCGGGGAGCTGTTTTTT.

The chain carries TRBV20-1 and TRBJ1-6; D ambiguous. CDR1 is DFQATT, CDR2 SNEGSKA, per germline (reference sequence). V lost 3 bases and J 5 bases, leaving 8 bases between the germline ends. This CDR3 region has 13 residues. For the CDR3, the DNA is TGCAGTGCTAGTGGCCAGGATAATTCACCCCTCCACTTT. It is translated as CSASGQDNSPLHF.

J is TRBJ1-2 and V is TRBV21-1. TRBV21-1 counts as a pseudogene. The CDR3 consists of 14 residues. The CDR3 reads CASKKGGAKYGYTF. The DNA for the CDR3 is TGTGCCAGCAAAAAGGGGGGCGCGAAATATGGCTACACCTTC.

This clone was seen once. This chain links TRBV19 with TRBJ2-5, with D perhaps assigned TRBD1 or TRBD2 (5 bases each). V shed 2 bases and J shed 1 base, with 8 bases lying between them. The germline gives CDR1 LNHDA, CDR2 SQIVND (reference sequence). The CDR3 has 14 residues. The CDR3 DNA follows: TGTGCCAGTAGTATATCGAGGGGCCAAGAGACCCAGTACTTC. As protein: CASSISRGQETQYF.

The V and J genes are TRBV29-1 and TRBJ2-3, with D perhaps matching TRBD1 or TRBD2 (6 bases each). V gave up 5 bases and J gave up 2 bases, with 17 bases separating them. Germline V gene lookup returns CDR1 SQVTM and CDR2 ANQGSEA. CDR3 size: 15 residues. CDR3 region: CSVTDRRGSTDTQYF. Here the CDR3 DNA reads TGCAGCGTTACCGACAGGAGGGGGTCCACAGATACGCAGTATTTT.

J is TRBJ2-7 and V is TRBV5-1, with TRBD1 matching over 7 bases. V dropped 1 base and J dropped 5; count of bases not matched to a gene: 6. The CDR3 extends over 14 amino acids. CDR1 and CDR2 from the germline V gene are SGHRS and YFSETQ. The CDR3 region is CASSLRTGENEQYF. The CDR3 DNA reads TGCGCCAGCAGCTTGAGGACAGGCGAAAACGAGCAGTACTTC.

V gene TRBV20-1 combines with J gene TRBJ1-1; TRBD1 is a possible D gene (5 bases). Between the trimmed V and J ends, which lost 3 bases and 6 bases, there was a span of 8 bases. Germline V lookup: CDR1 DFQATT, CDR2 SNEGSKA (reference sequence). This CDR3 comprises 11 residues. CDR3 region: CSASGGAEAFF. The CDR3 DNA is TGCAGTGCTAGCGGGGGTGCTGAAGCTTTCTTT.

The chain has TRBV9 and TRBJ1-4; maybe TRBD1 (6 bases). V lost 3 bases and J 8 bases, leaving 23 bases between the germline ends. Germline assignment: CDR1 SGDLS and CDR2 YYNGEE. The CDR3 runs 17 residues. The CDR3 loop is CASSDSSTGRIAEKLFF. The CDR3 DNA reads TGTGCCAGCAGCGATAGTAGTACAGGGCGTATTGCGGAAAAACTGTTTTTT. The full variable domain, its missing parts supplied by reference TRBV9 and TRBJ1-4, is DSGVTQTPKHLITATGQRVTLRCSPRSGDLSVYWYQQSLDQGLQFLIQYYNGEERAKGNILERFSAQQFPDLHSELNLSSLELGDSALYFCASSDSSTGRIAEKLFFGSGTQLSVL.

CDR3 protein: CASSEARGAGTEAFF. The CDR3, as DNA: TGTGCCAGCAGTGAAGCGAGGGGGGCTGGGACTGAAGCTTTCTTT. The chain employs TRBV2 and TRBJ1-1; D is possibly TRBD1 (6 bases). Looked up from germline, CDR1 is SNHLY and CDR2 is FYNNEI. The CDR3 has 15 amino acids. The V and J ends lost 0 bases and 5 bases respectively, with 13 bases between them. Drawing the rest from reference TRBV2 and TRBJ1-1, the complete variable domain is EPEVTQTPSHQVTQMGQEVILRCVPISNHLYFYWYRQILGQKVEFLVSFYNNEISEKSEIFDDQFSVERPDGSNFTLKIRSTKLEDSAMYFCASSEARGAGTEAFFGQGTRLTVV.

This clone was counted once. The junction does not match germline at one end; this may be a read error. The rearrangement joins TRBV7-2 to TRBJ1-1, with D tentatively TRBD1 (5 bases). Germline CDR1 reads SGHTA; CDR2 reads FQGNSA. This CDR3 contains 13 residues. CDR3 region: CASSIQGWTEASF. The DNA of the CDR3 is TGTGCCAGCAGCATTCAGGGTTGGACTGAAGCTTCCTTT.

The J gene is TRBJ2-5, the V gene TRBV7-2, with 9 nucleotides matching TRBD1. CDR1 is SGHTA, CDR2 FQGNSA, per germline. V shed 4 bases, J shed 3 bases, and the junction held 3 bases outside the gene matches. This CDR3 is 14 amino acids long. The CDR3 protein is CASSSGQGKETQYF. DNA of the CDR3: TGTGCCAGCAGCTCCGGACAGGGGAAAGAGACCCAGTACTTC.

The rearrangement links TRBV11-2 to TRBJ1-2; unclear D gene. V dropped 5 bases and J dropped 7 bases, with 11 bases sitting between them. The CDR3 extends over 12 amino acids. CDR1 and CDR2 (germline): SGHAT, FQNNGV. CDR3 DNA sequence: TGTGCCAGCAGCACCGACCGAGGTGGCTACACCTTC. Translating it yields CASSTDRGGYTF.

The rearrangement joins TRBV6-5 to TRBJ1-3; D gene uncertain. Germline CDR1 is MNHEY and CDR2 is SVGAGI. V gave up 5 bases and J gave up 3 bases, with 11 bases separating them. The CDR3 runs to 14 residues. This chain's CDR3 is CASSLEGSGNTIYF. The CDR3 DNA follows: TGTGCCAGCAGTCTAGAAGGGAGTGGAAACACCATATATTTT.

This chain uses TRBV5-1 with TRBJ2-3; 7 bases are a match to TRBD1. The germline V gene encodes CDR1 SGHRS and CDR2 YFSETQ. This CDR3 has 14 residues. V was pared by 7 bases and J by 2 bases, with 7 bases of the junction left unmatched. This CDR3 reads CASSRDSPTDTQYF. The CDR3 DNA follows: TGCGCCAGCTCCAGGGACAGTCCCACAGATACGCAGTATTTT.

The chain has TRBV9 and TRBJ1-3, with D unresolved. Germline CDR1 is SGDLS and CDR2 is YYNGEE. With 0 bases removed from V and 4 bases from J, the gap between germline ends came to 14 bases. CDR3 length equals 16 residues. In DNA form, the CDR3 reads TGTGCCAGCAGCGTAGAGTCCCTTTCTAGCGGAAACACCATATATTTT. The encoded protein is CASSVESLSSGNTIYF.

This chain joins TRBV24-1 and TRBJ2-3, with 9 bases identical to TRBD2. Germline values: CDR1 KGHDR, CDR2 SFDVKD. This CDR3 has 16 amino acids. Trimming removed 2 bases from V and 6 bases from J; junction bases left unmatched: 8. The DNA of the CDR3 is TGTGCCACCAGTGATTCGCGACTAGCGGCAACCGATACGCAGTATTTT. Its translation is CATSDSRLAATDTQYF.

J is TRBJ2-4 and V is TRBV30, with 7 bases that match TRBD2. Losses at the gene ends were 2 bases for V and 3 bases for J; bases not matched to a gene: 7. The germline V gene encodes CDR1 GTSNPN and CDR2 SVGIG (reference sequence). This CDR3 comprises 15 residues. CDR3 loop: CAWSWGGGGKNIQYF. The CDR3 nucleotides read TGTGCCTGGAGTTGGGGAGGCGGGGGCAAAAACATTCAGTACTTC.

The chain couples TRBV24-1 to TRBJ1-1; D not resolved. The CDR3 is 12 residues long. Germline V CDR1 and CDR2: KGHDR, SFDVKD. V was cut by 7 bases and J by 7 bases, with 12 bases left in between. This CDR3 reads CATSIGMGEAFF. DNA for the CDR3: TGTGCCACCAGCATAGGGATGGGTGAAGCTTTCTTT.

For the CDR3, the DNA is TGTGCCAGCAAGGATCGGTTGGGGGAAAAACTGTTTTTT. Encoded protein: CASKDRLGEKLFF. V usage is TRBV6-5 and J usage is TRBJ1-4; D is unclear. The CDR3 runs 13 residues. Germline V gene sequence: CDR1 MNHEY, CDR2 SVGAGI. The V gene lost 7 bases and the J gene lost 8 bases, with 14 bases spanning the gap.

The sample holds one count of this clone. V usage is TRBV5-4 and J usage is TRBJ1-4, with TRBD1 identical over 7 bases. The J segment lost 6 bases and the V segment lost 4 bases, leaving 9 bases of the junction unmatched. The germline CDR1 and CDR2 sequences are SGHNT and YYREEE (reference sequence). The CDR3 runs to 15 residues. For the CDR3, the DNA is TGTGCCAGCAGCCACAACAGGGGAATCGATGAAAAACTGTTTTTT. Its translation is CASSHNRGIDEKLFF.

This sequence joins TRBV28 and TRBJ1-1; D perhaps matches TRBD1 (6 bases). The germline CDR1 and CDR2 sequences are MDHEN and SYDVKM. This CDR3 is 12 amino acids long. Trimming took 2 bases from V and 9 from J, leaving 10 bases between them. CDR3 loop: CASSLKTGKAFF. In DNA, the CDR3 is TGTGCCAGCAGTTTAAAGACAGGTAAAGCTTTCTTT.

This clone is a singleton in its sample. The V gene is TRBV21-1, the J gene TRBJ2-1; whether TRBD2, the table's D call, matches the DNA was not checked. TRBV21-1 is an annotated pseudogene. This CDR3 region has 20 residues. In DNA, the CDR3 is TGTGCCAGCAGCAAACGAGGGCGGGAGGTGCTCCGACTATACCACAATGAGCAGTTCTTC. Translation gives CASSKRGREVLRLYHNEQFF.